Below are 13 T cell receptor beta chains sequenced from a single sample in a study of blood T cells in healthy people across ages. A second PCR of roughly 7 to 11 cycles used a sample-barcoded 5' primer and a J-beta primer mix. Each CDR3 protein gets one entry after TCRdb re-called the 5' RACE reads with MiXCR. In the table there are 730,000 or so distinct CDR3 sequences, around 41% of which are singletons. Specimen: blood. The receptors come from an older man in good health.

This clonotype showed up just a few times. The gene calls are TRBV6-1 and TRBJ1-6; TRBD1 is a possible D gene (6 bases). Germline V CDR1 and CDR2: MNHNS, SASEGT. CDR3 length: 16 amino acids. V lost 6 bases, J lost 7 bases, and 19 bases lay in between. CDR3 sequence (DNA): TGTGCCAGCAGAGTTCCTCCGGGACACAGAAATTCACCCCTCCACTTT. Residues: CASRVPPGHRNSPLHF.

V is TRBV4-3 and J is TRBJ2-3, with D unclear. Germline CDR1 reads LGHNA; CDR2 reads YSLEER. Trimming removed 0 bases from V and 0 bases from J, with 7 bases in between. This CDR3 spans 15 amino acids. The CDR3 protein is CASSQDRHSTDTQYF. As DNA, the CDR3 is TGCGCCAGCAGCCAAGACAGGCATAGCACAGATACGCAGTATTTT.

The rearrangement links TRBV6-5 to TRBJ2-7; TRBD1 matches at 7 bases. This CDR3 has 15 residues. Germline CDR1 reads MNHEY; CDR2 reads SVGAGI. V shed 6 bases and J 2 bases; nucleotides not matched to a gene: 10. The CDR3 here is CASSSTGQKTYEQYF. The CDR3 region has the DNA TGTGCCAGCAGCAGCACGGGACAGAAGACCTACGAGCAGTACTTC.

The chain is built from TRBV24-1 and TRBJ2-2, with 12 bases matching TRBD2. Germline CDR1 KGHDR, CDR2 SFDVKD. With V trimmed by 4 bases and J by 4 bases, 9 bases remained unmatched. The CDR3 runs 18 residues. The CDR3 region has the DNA TGTGCCACCAGTGACCCTAGACTAGCGGGAGTCGGCACCGGGGAGCTGTTTTTT. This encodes CATSDPRLAGVGTGELFF.

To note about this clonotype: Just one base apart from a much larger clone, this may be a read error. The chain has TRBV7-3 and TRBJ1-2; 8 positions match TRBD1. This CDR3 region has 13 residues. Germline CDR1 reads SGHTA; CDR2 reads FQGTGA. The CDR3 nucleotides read TGTACCAGCAGCCTCGGACAGGGAGATGGCTACACCTTC. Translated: CTSSLGQGDGYTF. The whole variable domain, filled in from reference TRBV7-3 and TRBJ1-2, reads GAGVSQTPSNKVTEKGKYVELRCDPISGHTALYWYRQSLGQGPEFLIYFQGTGAADDSGLPNDRFFAVRPEGSVSTLKIQRTERGDSAVYLCTSSLGQGDGYTFGSGTRLTVV.

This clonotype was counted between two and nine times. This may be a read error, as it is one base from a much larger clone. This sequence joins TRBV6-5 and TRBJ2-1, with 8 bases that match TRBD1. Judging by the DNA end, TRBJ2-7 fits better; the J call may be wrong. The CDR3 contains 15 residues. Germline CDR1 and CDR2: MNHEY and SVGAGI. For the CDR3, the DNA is TGTGCCAGCAGTCCAGGGGGCGAGGTGTACAATGAGCAGTACTTC. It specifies CASSPGGEVYNEQYF.

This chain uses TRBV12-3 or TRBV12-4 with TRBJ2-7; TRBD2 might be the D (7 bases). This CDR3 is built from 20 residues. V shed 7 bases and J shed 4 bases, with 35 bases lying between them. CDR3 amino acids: CASTVAGHEVPAGRRYEQYF. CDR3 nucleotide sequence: TGTGCCAGCACCGTGGCGGGACATGAAGTACCAGCGGGAAGGAGGTACGAGCAGTACTTC.

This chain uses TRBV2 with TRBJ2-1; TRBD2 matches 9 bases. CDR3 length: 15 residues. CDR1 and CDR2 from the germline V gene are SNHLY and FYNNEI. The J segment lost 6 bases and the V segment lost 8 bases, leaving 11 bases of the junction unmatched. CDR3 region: CASRREGLGANEQFF. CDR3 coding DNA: TGTGCCAGCCGGCGGGAGGGACTAGGGGCCAATGAGCAGTTCTTC. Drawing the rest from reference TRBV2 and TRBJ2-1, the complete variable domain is EPEVTQTPSHQVTQMGQEVILRCVPISNHLYFYWYRQILGQKVEFLVSFYNNEISEKSEIFDDQFSVERPDGSNFTLKIRSTKLEDSAMYFCASRREGLGANEQFFGPGTRLTVL.

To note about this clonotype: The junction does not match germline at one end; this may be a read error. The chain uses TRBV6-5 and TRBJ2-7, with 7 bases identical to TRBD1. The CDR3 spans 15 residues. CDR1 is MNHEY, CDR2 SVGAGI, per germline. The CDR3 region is CACSRGQPKTYEQYF. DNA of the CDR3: TGTGCCTGCAGCCGGGGACAGCCTAAAACCTACGAGCAGTACTTC.

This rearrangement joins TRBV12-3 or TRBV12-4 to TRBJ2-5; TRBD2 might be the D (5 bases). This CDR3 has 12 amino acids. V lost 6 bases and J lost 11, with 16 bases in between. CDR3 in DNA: TGTGCCAGCAGCCGAGGGTCGGATGAGCAGTACTTC. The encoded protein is CASSRGSDEQYF.

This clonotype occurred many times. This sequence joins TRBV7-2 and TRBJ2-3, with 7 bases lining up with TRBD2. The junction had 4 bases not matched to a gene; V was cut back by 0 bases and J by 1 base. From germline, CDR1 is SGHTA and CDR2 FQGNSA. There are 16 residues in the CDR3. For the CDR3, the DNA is TGTGCCAGCAGCTTAGCGTCTCGGGGGGGCACAGATACGCAGTATTTT. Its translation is CASSLASRGGTDTQYF.

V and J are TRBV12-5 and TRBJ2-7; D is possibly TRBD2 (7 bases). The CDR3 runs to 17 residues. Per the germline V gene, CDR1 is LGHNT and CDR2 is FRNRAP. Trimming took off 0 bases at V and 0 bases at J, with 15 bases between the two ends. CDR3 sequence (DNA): TGTGCTAGTGGTTTGGTACGAGGGGGGGCTTACTCCTACGAGCAGTACTTC. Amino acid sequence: CASGLVRGGAYSYEQYF. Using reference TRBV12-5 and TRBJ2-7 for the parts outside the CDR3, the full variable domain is DARVTQTPRHKVTEMGQEVTMRCQPILGHNTVFWYRQTMMQGLELLAYFRNRAPLDDSGMPKDRFSAEMPDATLATLKIQPSEPRDSAVYFCASGLVRGGAYSYEQYFGPGTRLTVT.

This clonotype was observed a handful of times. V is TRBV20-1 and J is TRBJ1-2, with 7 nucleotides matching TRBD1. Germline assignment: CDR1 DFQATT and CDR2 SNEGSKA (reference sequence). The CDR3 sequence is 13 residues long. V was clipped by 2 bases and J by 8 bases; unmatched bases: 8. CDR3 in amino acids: CSARRQGSGGYTF. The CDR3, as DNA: TGCAGTGCTAGACGACAGGGTTCTGGGGGCTACACCTTC.